The T cell receptor (beta chain) described here comes from a study of blood T cell repertoires in COVID-19. TCRdb's copy holds only in-frame clones and misses some; the assay was immunoSEQ multiplex PCR. The repertoire includes tens of thousands of clones, 90% of them detected once, and roughly 4.5% sits in the top ten. Trimming shortened V by 0 bases and J by 7 bases, and 6 bases separated the two germline ends. Looked up from germline, CDR1 is SGHVS and CDR2 is FQNEAQ. This CDR3 spans 13 amino acids. The sample holds a few counts of this clone. This clonotype was sampled from an elderly woman with active or convalescent COVID-19. The gene calls are TRBV7-8 and TRBJ2-2; TRBD2 might be the D (5 bases). The material sequenced was peripheral blood. Here the CDR3 reads CASSLAAGGELFF. The CDR3 DNA sequence: TGTGCCAGCAGCTTAGCTGCGGGCGGGGAGCTGTTTTTT.